This T cell receptor (beta chain) was retrieved from a study of blood T cell repertoires in COVID-19. Assay used: immunoSEQ multiplex PCR; TCRdb lists only in-frame clones, some missing. The table records 60,000 or so clones, 88% of them present only once. CDR3 length: 15 amino acids. Germline CDR1 and CDR2: SGHTA and FQGNSA. V gave up 4 bases and J gave up 2 bases; unmatched junction bases: 4. This clonotype was sampled from a woman in her 70s with active COVID-19. The V gene is TRBV7-2, the J gene TRBJ2-1, with 8 bases matching TRBD2. Sequenced: peripheral blood. CDR3 loop: CASSSTSGPYNEQFF. The CDR3 nucleotides read TGTGCCAGCAGCTCTACTAGCGGTCCCTACAATGAGCAGTTCTTC. The entire variable domain, with the rest obtained from reference TRBV7-2 and TRBJ2-1, is as follows: GAGVSQSPSNKVTEKGKDVELRCDPISGHTALYWYRQSLGQGLEFLIYFQGNSAPDKSGLPSDRFSAERTGGSVSTLTIQRTQQEDSAVYLCASSSTSGPYNEQFFGPGTRLTVL.